The 18 T cell receptor beta chains below come from one sample, sequenced in a study of blood T cell repertoires in COVID-19. The table came from immunoSEQ multiplex PCR; TCRdb's copy has only in-frame clones and leaves some out. The sample carries a few hundred thousand clones, about 81% recorded once. The specimen sequenced was peripheral blood. The receptors come from a woman older than 75 with COVID-19, enrolled during active disease.

The chain has TRBV4-1 and TRBJ1-2; D not certain. V lost 0 bases, J lost 6 bases, and 11 bases lay in between. The CDR3 covers 14 residues. Germline V gene sequence: CDR1 MGHRA, CDR2 YSYEKL. This chain's CDR3 is CASSQDGRIHGYTF. In DNA, the CDR3 is TGCGCCAGCAGCCAAGATGGCAGGATTCATGGCTACACCTTC.

This clone appeared once. The rearrangement links TRBV6-5 to TRBJ2-7; 9 bases line up with TRBD2. The trim removed 2 bases at V and 2 bases at J, leaving 4 bases unmatched. The CDR3 is 15 residues long. Per germline, CDR1 MNHEY and CDR2 SVGAGI. The CDR3 DNA reads as TGTGCCAGCAGTTACCAGCGGGGGGCCCCCTACGAGCAGTACTTC. This translates into CASSYQRGAPYEQYF.

The chain recombines TRBV6-5 with TRBJ1-2; no definite D call. Germline V gives CDR1 MNHEY, CDR2 SVGAGI. V was clipped by 3 bases and J by 8 bases, with 13 bases between them. The CDR3 is 13 residues long. The CDR3 nucleotides are TGTGCCAGCAGTTATTCCAGCGTTGGGGGCTACACCTTC. Encoded protein: CASSYSSVGGYTF.

The CDR3: CASSPRQMQEETQYF. The CDR3 nucleotides are TGTGCCAGCTCACCACGCCAGATGCAAGAAGAGACCCAGTACTTC. The chain links TRBV18 to TRBJ2-5; D is ambiguous. Germline V lookup: CDR1 KGHSH, CDR2 LQKENI. V was pared by 1 base and J by 3 bases, with 12 bases between. CDR3 length: 15 amino acids.

The chain uses TRBV4-1 and TRBJ2-3; 7 positions match TRBD2. The CDR3 is made up of 15 amino acids. Per the germline V gene, CDR1 is MGHRA and CDR2 is YSYEKL. The junction had 5 bases not matched to a gene; V was cut back by 2 bases and J by 3 bases. In DNA form, the CDR3 reads TGCGCCAGCAGCCAACAGCGGGGTTCAACAGATACGCAGTATTTT. Translating it yields CASSQQRGSTDTQYF.

This chain connects TRBV5-1 to TRBJ2-1; no definite D call. There are 15 residues in the CDR3. V lost 2 bases and J lost 6, with 15 bases in between. Germline V lookup: CDR1 SGHRS, CDR2 YFSETQ. DNA of the CDR3: TGCGCCAGCAGCTTTCAGGCATCAGTACTCAATGAGCAGTTCTTC. Its translation: CASSFQASVLNEQFF.

This chain uses TRBV6-6 with TRBJ1-2; no reliable D call. Germline V lookup: CDR1 MNHNY, CDR2 SVGAGI (reference sequence). V gave up 2 bases and J gave up 8 bases, with 9 bases separating them. The CDR3 is 12 residues long. CDR3 amino acids: CASSYKLEGYTF. Here the CDR3 DNA reads TGTGCCAGCAGTTACAAGCTAGAGGGCTACACCTTC.

This clone has just one count. J is TRBJ1-1 and V is TRBV27; perhaps TRBD1 as D (6 bases). Trimming took off 7 bases at V and 0 bases at J, with 18 bases between the two ends. Looked up from germline, CDR1 is MNHEY and CDR2 is SMNVEV (reference sequence). This CDR3 has 16 amino acids. CDR3 in DNA: TGTGCCAGCACGGAGACACCGGGACATTTGAACACTGAAGCTTTCTTT. It translates to CASTETPGHLNTEAFF.

V and J are TRBV5-1 and TRBJ2-7; 10 bases agree with TRBD2. The CDR3 is 15 amino acids. With 0 bases clipped from V and 7 bases from J, the junction kept 7 bases outside the gene matches. In germline, CDR1 is SGHRS, CDR2 YFSETQ. The chain's CDR3 is CASSLGLAGVVEQYF. The CDR3 region has the DNA TGCGCCAGCAGCTTGGGGCTAGCGGGAGTGGTTGAGCAGTACTTC.

This chain connects TRBV7-9 to TRBJ1-6; D may be TRBD1 (6 bases). CDR1 and CDR2 from the germline V gene are SEHNR and FQNEAQ (reference sequence). CDR3 length: 15 amino acids. The V end was cut by 5 bases, the J end by 10 bases, with 18 bases between. The CDR3 sequence: CASSPRDTQESPLHF. DNA for the CDR3: TGTGCCAGCAGCCCTAGGGACACACAAGAGTCACCCCTCCACTTT.

The chain recombines TRBV12-5 with TRBJ1-4; TRBD1 matches 11 bases. CDR3 length equals 15 residues. CDR1 LGHNT and CDR2 FRNRAP come from the germline V gene. J was trimmed by 7 bases and V by 5 bases; bases with no gene match: 6. This chain's CDR3 is CASGPGDRGVEKLFF. DNA of the CDR3: TGTGCTAGTGGTCCGGGGGACAGGGGGGTTGAAAAACTGTTTTTT.

The rearrangement uses TRBV14 and TRBJ2-7; TRBD2 is a possible D gene (7 bases). CDR3 length: 16 amino acids. With 0 bases removed from V and 5 bases from J, the gap between germline ends came to 17 bases. Per germline, CDR1 SGHDN and CDR2 FVKESK. Written as DNA, the CDR3 is TGTGCCAGCAGCCAAGATTTTGGAGGGGGGGCCCACGAGCAGTACTTC. The encoded protein is CASSQDFGGGAHEQYF. The entire variable domain, with the rest obtained from reference TRBV14 and TRBJ2-7, is as follows: EAGVTQFPSHSVIEKGQTVTLRCDPISGHDNLYWYRRVMGKEIKFLLHFVKESKQDESGMPNNRFLAERTGGTYSTLKVQPAELEDSGVYFCASSQDFGGGAHEQYFGPGTRLTVT.

The J gene is TRBJ1-1, the V gene TRBV5-1; D unclear. Trimming cost V 6 bases and J 4 bases, with 10 bases left between them. The germline V gene has CDR1 SGHRS and CDR2 YFSETQ. The length of the CDR3 is 12 residues. The CDR3 region has the DNA TGCGCCAGCAAGAACAGCCTCACTGAAGCTTTCTTT. Translated: CASKNSLTEAFF.

The chain uses TRBV5-1 and TRBJ1-4; maybe TRBD1 (5 bases). Germline V gene data show CDR1 as SGHRS and CDR2 as YFSETQ. This CDR3 is 14 amino acids long. V was cut by 1 base and J by 5 bases, with 9 bases left in between. The CDR3, as DNA: TGCGCCAGCAGCTTGCTTCCAGGGAATGAAAAACTGTTTTTT. It specifies CASSLLPGNEKLFF.

V usage is TRBV19 and J usage is TRBJ2-7; 7 nucleotides match TRBD2. V was pared by 11 bases and J by 4 bases, with 11 bases of the junction left unmatched. The CDR3 is 13 residues long. From germline, CDR1 is LNHDA and CDR2 SQIVND (reference sequence). The CDR3 reads CASSPRGRYEQYF. The CDR3 DNA is TGTGCCTCCTCTCCCCGCGGGAGATACGAGCAGTACTTC.

The rearrangement links TRBV29-1 to TRBJ2-2, with 10 bases lining up with TRBD1. The V gene end was trimmed by 2 bases and the J gene end by 8 bases; junction bases not matched to a gene: 5. Per the germline V gene, CDR1 is SQVTM and CDR2 is ANQGSEA. The CDR3 length is 14 residues. The CDR3 protein is CSVEWGQGTGELFF. The DNA for the CDR3 is TGCAGCGTTGAATGGGGACAGGGGACTGGGGAGCTGTTTTTT.

The CDR3 coding sequence is TGTGCCAGCAGTGAAAACAGGGGCCATCAGCCCCAGCATTTT. This translates into CASSENRGHQPQHF. V gene TRBV6-1 combines with J gene TRBJ1-5, with TRBD1 identical over 7 bases. This CDR3 spans 14 amino acids. Germline values: CDR1 MNHNS, CDR2 SASEGT. V shed 2 bases, J shed 5 bases, and the junction held 3 bases outside the gene matches.

V usage is TRBV2 and J usage is TRBJ1-5, with D uncertain. Germline CDR1 SNHLY, CDR2 FYNNEI. Deletions cut 7 bases from V and 6 bases from J, with 16 bases between. The CDR3 totals 14 residues. CDR3 loop: CASTQEGTRQPQHF. The CDR3 bases are TGTGCCAGCACCCAGGAGGGAACTCGTCAGCCCCAGCATTTT.